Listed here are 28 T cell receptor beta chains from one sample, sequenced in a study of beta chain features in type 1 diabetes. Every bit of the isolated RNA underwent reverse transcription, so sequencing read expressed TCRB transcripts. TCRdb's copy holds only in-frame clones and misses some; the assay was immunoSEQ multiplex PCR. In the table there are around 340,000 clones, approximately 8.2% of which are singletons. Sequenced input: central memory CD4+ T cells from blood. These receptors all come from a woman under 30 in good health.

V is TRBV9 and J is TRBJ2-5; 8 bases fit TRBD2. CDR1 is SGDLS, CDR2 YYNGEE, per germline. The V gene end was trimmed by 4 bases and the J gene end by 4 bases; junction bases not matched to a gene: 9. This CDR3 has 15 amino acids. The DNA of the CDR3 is TGTGCCAGCAGCCAAGAGGTCGGGAGGGGAGAGACCCAGTACTTC. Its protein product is CASSQEVGRGETQYF.

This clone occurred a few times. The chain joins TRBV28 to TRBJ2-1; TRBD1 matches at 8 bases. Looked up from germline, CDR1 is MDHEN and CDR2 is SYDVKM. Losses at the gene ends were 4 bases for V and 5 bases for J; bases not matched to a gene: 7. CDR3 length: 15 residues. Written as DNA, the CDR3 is TGTGCCAGCAGTTCTCAGGGGGCGCGCCACAATGAGCAGTTCTTC. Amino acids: CASSSQGARHNEQFF.

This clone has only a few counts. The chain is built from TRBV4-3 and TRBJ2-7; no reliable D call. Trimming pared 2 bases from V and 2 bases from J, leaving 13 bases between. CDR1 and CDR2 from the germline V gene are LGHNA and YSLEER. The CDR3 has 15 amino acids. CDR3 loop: CASSQRTPGTYEQYF. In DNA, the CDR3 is TGCGCCAGCAGCCAAAGGACCCCTGGCACCTACGAGCAGTACTTC.

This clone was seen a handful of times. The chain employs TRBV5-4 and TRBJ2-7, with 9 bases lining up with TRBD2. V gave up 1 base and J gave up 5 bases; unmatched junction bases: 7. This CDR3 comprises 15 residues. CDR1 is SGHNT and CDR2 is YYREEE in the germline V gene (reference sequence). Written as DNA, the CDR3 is TGTGCCAGCAGCTTGTCGGCGGGAGGGCCCCACGAGCAGTACTTC. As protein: CASSLSAGGPHEQYF. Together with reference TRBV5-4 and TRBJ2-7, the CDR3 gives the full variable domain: ETGVTQSPTHLIKTRGQQVTLRCSSQSGHNTVSWYQQALGQGPQFIFQYYREEENGRGNFPPRFSGLQFPNYSSELNVNALELDDSALYLCASSLSAGGPHEQYFGPGTRLTVT.

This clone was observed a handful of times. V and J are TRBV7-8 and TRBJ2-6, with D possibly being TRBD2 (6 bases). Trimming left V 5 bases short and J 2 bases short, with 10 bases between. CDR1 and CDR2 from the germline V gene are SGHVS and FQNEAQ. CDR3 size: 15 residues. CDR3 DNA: TGTGCCAGCAGCCTCGGGACTCCTGGGGCCAACGTCCTGACTTTC. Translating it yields CASSLGTPGANVLTF.

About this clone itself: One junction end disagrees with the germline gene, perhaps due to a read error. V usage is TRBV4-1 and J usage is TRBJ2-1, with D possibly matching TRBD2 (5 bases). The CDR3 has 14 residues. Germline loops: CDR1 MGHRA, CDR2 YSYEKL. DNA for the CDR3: TGTGCCAGCAGCCAAGACCGATTGCAGCGGGAGCAGTTCTTC. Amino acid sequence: CASSQDRLQREQFF.

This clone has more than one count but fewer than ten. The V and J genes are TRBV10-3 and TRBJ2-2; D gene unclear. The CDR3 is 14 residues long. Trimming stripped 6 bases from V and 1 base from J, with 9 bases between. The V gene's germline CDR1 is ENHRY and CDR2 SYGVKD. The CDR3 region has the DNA TGTGCCATCAGGGAACAAGTGAACACCGGGGAGCTGTTTTTT. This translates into CAIREQVNTGELFF.

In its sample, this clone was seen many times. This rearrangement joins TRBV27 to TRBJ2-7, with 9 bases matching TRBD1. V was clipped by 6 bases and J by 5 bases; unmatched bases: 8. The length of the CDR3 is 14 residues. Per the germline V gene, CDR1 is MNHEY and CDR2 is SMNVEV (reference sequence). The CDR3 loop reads CASRLGQGRHEQYF. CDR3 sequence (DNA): TGTGCCAGCAGACTTGGACAGGGGAGACACGAGCAGTACTTC.

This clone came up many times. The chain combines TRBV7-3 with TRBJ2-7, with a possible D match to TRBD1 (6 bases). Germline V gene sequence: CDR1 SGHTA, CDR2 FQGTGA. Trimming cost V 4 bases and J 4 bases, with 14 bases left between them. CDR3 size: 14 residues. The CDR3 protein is CASSSGPQGYEQYF. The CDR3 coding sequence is TGTGCCAGCAGCTCTGGGCCACAGGGATACGAGCAGTACTTC. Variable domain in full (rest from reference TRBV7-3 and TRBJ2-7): GAGVSQTPSNKVTEKGKYVELRCDPISGHTALYWYRQSLGQGPEFLIYFQGTGAADDSGLPNDRFFAVRPEGSVSTLKIQRTERGDSAVYLCASSSGPQGYEQYFGPGTRLTVT.

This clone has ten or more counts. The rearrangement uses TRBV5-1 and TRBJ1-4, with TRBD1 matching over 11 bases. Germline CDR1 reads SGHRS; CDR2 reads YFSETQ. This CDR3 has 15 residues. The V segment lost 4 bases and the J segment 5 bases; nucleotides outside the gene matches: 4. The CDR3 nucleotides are TGCGCCAGCAGCCCCGGACAGGGGGCAAATGAAAAACTGTTTTTT. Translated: CASSPGQGANEKLFF.

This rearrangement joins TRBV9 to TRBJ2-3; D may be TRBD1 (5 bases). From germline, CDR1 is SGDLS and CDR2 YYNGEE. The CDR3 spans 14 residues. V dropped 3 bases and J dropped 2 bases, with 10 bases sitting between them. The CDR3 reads CASSEQVNTDTQYF. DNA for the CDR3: TGTGCCAGCAGCGAACAGGTGAACACAGATACGCAGTATTTT.

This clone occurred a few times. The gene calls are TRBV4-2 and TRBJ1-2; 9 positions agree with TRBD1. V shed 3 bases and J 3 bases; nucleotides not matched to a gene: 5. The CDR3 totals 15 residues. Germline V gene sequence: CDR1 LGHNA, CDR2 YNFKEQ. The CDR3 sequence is CASSQPGQGDYGYTF. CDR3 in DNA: TGTGCCAGCAGCCAGCCGGGACAGGGAGACTATGGCTACACCTTC.

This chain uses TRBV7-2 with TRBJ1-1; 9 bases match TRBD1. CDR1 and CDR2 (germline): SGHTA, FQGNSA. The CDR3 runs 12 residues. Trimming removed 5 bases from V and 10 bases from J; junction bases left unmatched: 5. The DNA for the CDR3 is TGTGCCAGCAGCGTACAGGGGGCGGGAGCTTTCTTT. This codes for CASSVQGAGAFF.

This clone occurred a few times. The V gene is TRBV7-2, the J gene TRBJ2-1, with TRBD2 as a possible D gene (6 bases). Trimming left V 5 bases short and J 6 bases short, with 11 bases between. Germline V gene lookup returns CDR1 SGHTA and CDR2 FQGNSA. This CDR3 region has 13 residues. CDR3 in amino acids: CASSRPGVNEQFF. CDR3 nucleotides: TGTGCCAGCAGCCGCCCGGGGGTCAATGAGCAGTTCTTC.

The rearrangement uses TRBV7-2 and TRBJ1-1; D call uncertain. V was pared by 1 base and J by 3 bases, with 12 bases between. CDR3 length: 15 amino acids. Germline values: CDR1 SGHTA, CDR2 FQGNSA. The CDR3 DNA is TGTGCCAGCAGCTTAGACTCCCGGGGAGACACTGAAGCTTTCTTT. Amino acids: CASSLDSRGDTEAFF.

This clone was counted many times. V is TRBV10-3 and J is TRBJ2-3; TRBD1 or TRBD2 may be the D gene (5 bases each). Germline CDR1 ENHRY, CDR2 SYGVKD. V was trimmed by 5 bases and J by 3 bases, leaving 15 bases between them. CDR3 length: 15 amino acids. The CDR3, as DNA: TGTGCCATCAGTAGCAGGGAGCTCGAAACAGATACGCAGTATTTT. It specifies CAISSRELETDTQYF.

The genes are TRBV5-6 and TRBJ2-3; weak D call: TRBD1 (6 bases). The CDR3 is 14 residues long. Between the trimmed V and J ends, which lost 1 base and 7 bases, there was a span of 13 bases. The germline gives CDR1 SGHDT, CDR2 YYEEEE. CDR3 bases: TGTGCCAGCAGCTTGCAACAGGGTGGAAATACGCAGTATTTT. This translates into CASSLQQGGNTQYF.

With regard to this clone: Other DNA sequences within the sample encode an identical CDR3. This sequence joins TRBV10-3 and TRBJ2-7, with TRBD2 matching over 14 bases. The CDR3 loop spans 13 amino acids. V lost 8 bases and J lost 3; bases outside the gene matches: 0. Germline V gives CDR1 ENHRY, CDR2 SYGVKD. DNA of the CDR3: TGTGCCATCGGACTAGCGGGGGGCTACGAGCAGTACTTC. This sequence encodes CAIGLAGGYEQYF.

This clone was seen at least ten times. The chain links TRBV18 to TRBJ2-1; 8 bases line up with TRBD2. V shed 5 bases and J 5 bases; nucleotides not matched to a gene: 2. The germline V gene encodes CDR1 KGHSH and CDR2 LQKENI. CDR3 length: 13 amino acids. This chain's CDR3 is CASSGGRNNEQFF. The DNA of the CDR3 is TGTGCCAGCTCAGGCGGGAGGAACAATGAGCAGTTCTTC.

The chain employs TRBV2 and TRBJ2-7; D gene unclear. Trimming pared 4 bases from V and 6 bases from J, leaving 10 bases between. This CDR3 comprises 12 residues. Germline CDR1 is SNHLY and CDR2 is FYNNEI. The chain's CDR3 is CASSVDLPEQYF. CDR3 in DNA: TGTGCCAGCAGTGTGGACCTTCCCGAGCAGTACTTC.

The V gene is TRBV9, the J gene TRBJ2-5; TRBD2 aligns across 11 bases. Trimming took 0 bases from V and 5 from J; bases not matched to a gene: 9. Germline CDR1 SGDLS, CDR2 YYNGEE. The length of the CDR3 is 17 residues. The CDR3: CASSVAMTSGIWETQYF. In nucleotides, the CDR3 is TGTGCCAGCAGCGTAGCCATGACTAGCGGGATTTGGGAGACCCAGTACTTC. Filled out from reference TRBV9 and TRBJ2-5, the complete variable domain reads DSGVTQTPKHLITATGQRVTLRCSPRSGDLSVYWYQQSLDQGLQFLIQYYNGEERAKGNILERFSAQQFPDLHSELNLSSLELGDSALYFCASSVAMTSGIWETQYFGPGTRLLVL.

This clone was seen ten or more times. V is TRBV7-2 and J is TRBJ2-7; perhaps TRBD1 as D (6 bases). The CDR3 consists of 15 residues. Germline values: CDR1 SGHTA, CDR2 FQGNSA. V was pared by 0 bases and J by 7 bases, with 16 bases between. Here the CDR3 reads CASSLAGTRVSEQYF. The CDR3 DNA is TGTGCCAGCAGCTTAGCCGGGACAAGGGTATCTGAGCAGTACTTC.

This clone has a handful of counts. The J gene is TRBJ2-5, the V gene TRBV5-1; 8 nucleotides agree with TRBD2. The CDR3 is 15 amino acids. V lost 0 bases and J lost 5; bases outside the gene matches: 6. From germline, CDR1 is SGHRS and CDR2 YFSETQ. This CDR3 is CASSLAAGGAETQYF. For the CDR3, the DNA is TGCGCCAGCAGCTTGGCTGCGGGAGGCGCGGAGACCCAGTACTTC.

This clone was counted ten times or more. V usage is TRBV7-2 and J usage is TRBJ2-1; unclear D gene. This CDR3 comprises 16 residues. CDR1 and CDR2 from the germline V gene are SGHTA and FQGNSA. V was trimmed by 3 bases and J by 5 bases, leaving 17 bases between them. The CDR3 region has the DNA TGTGCCAGCAGCTTGTTTTACGCGTCAGGTAACAATGAGCAGTTCTTC. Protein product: CASSLFYASGNNEQFF. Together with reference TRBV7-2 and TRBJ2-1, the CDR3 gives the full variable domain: GAGVSQSPSNKVTEKGKDVELRCDPISGHTALYWYRQSLGQGLEFLIYFQGNSAPDKSGLPSDRFSAERTGGSVSTLTIQRTQQEDSAVYLCASSLFYASGNNEQFFGPGTRLTVL.

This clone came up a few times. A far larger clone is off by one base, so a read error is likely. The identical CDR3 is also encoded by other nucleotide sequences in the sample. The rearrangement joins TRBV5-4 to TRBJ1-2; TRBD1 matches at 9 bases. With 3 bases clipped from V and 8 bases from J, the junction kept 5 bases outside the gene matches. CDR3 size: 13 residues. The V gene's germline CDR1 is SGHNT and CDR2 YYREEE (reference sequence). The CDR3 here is CASSYTGGAGYTF. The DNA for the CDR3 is TGTGCCAGCAGCTATACAGGGGGCGCGGGCTACACCTTC.

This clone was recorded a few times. The CDR3 bases are TGCGCCAGCAGCCGATCGGGTAATTGGGAGACCCAGTACTTC. This sequence encodes CASSRSGNWETQYF. The V and J genes are TRBV5-1 and TRBJ2-5; D unclear. There are 14 residues in the CDR3. V dropped 4 bases and J dropped 5 bases, with 15 bases sitting between them. CDR1 is SGHRS, CDR2 YFSETQ, per germline.

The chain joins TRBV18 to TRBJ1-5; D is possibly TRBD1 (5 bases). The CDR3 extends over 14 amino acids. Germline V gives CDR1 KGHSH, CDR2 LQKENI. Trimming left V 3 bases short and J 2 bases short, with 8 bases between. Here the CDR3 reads CASSPGVGNQPQHF. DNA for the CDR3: TGTGCCAGCTCACCGGGGGTAGGCAATCAGCCCCAGCATTTT. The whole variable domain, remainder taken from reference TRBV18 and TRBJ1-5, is NAGVMQNPRHLVRRRGQEARLRCSPMKGHSHVYWYRQLPEEGLKFMVYLQKENIIDESGMPKERFSAEFPKEGPSILRIQQVVRGDSAAYFCASSPGVGNQPQHFGDGTRLSIL.

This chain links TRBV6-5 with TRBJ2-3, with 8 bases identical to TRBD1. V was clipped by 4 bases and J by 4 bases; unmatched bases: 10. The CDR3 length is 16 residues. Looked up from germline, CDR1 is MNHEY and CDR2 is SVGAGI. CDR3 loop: CASSSPRQGTADTQYF. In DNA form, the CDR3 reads TGTGCCAGCAGTTCGCCTAGACAGGGGACGGCAGATACGCAGTATTTT.